This entry lists 27 T cell receptor beta chains sequenced from one sample in a study of CD8+ T cells in alopecia areata. Treatment indicated: oral pan-JAK inhibitor, 5-10 mg twice daily. cDNA serving as the sequencing template came from extracted, reverse transcribed RNA. Libraries were prepared by immunoSEQ multiplex PCR; TCRdb keeps only in-frame clonotypes and omits some of them. The table shows fewer than 250,000 clones, with 64% occurring only once. Sequencing was performed on CD4+ T cells sorted from blood, taken at week 4, from a patient treated with tofacitinib. The receptor source for this set is a human donor with alopecia areata.

The genes are TRBV7-2 and TRBJ2-3, with 8 bases that match TRBD1. Germline CDR1 and CDR2: SGHTA and FQGNSA. The CDR3 is 18 amino acids. With 4 bases clipped from V and 0 bases from J, the junction kept 12 bases outside the gene matches. DNA of the CDR3: TGTGCCAGCAGCTCAACCGCCTCAGGGGGCCTTAGCACAGATACGCAGTATTTT. As protein: CASSSTASGGLSTDTQYF.

The chain combines TRBV10-2 with TRBJ2-3, with 10 bases that match TRBD2. Trimming cost V 0 bases and J 0 bases; bases outside gene matches: 3. The CDR3 is 17 residues long. The germline CDR1 and CDR2 sequences are WSHSY and SAAADI. The CDR3, as DNA: TGCGCCAGCAGTGAGTCTAGCGGGGGGCCGAGCACAGATACGCAGTATTTT. Amino acid sequence: CASSESSGGPSTDTQYF.

This chain uses TRBV5-6 with TRBJ1-2; 9 bases align to TRBD1. The CDR3 extends over 13 amino acids. Trimming cost V 2 bases and J 6 bases; bases outside gene matches: 2. The germline CDR1 and CDR2 sequences are SGHDT and YYEEEE. The CDR3 is CASSLRTGDGYTF. In DNA, the CDR3 is TGTGCCAGCAGCTTAAGGACAGGGGATGGCTACACCTTC.

This clone was found a few times. The chain is built from TRBV11-3 and TRBJ1-5; D unclear. The CDR3 has 13 amino acids. Trimming took 1 base from V and 1 from J, leaving 2 bases between them. Germline lookup yields CDR1 SGHNT and CDR2 YENEEA. CDR3 amino acids: CASSLGSNQPQHF. The CDR3 nucleotides are TGTGCCAGCAGCTTAGGGAGCAATCAGCCCCAGCATTTT. The full variable domain, completed using reference TRBV11-3 and TRBJ1-5, is EAGVVQSPRYKIIEKKQPVAFWCNPISGHNTLYWYLQNLGQGPELLIRYENEEAVDDSQLPKDRFSAERLKGVDSTLKIQPAELGDSAVYLCASSLGSNQPQHFGDGTRLSIL.

The genes are TRBV2 and TRBJ2-3, with no clear D. CDR1 SNHLY and CDR2 FYNNEI come from the germline V gene. The CDR3 has 11 amino acids. V lost 6 bases, J lost 5 bases, and 6 bases lay in between. The CDR3 DNA sequence: TGTGCCAGCAGCCAGGTAGATACGCAGTATTTT. Translating gives CASSQVDTQYF.

This rearrangement joins TRBV4-1 to TRBJ2-1, with 10 bases aligning to TRBD2. The germline V gene has CDR1 MGHRA and CDR2 YSYEKL. The CDR3 loop spans 16 amino acids. V trimming: 2 bases; J trimming: 3 bases; junction bases outside the gene matches: 4. The CDR3 loop is CASSQPGLASYNEQFF. In DNA form, the CDR3 reads TGCGCCAGCAGCCAACCGGGACTAGCGAGCTACAATGAGCAGTTCTTC.

This rearrangement joins TRBV7-9 to TRBJ2-1; 8 bases are a match to TRBD2. Germline V lookup: CDR1 SEHNR, CDR2 FQNEAQ (reference sequence). The CDR3 length is 15 residues. With V trimmed by 5 bases and J by 5 bases, 8 bases remained unmatched. The CDR3: CASSPRGGMNNEQFF. CDR3 DNA sequence: TGTGCCAGCAGCCCTCGCGGGGGGATGAACAATGAGCAGTTCTTC.

This chain connects TRBV19 to TRBJ1-2, with 9 bases fitting TRBD1. The trim removed 5 bases at V and 5 bases at J, leaving 9 bases unmatched. The germline gives CDR1 LNHDA, CDR2 SQIVND (reference sequence). The CDR3 consists of 15 residues. The DNA of the CDR3 is TGTGCCAGTAGTCCAACAGGGGGCCCCACATATGGCTACACCTTC. Translation: CASSPTGGPTYGYTF.

This clone was observed a handful of times. The rearrangement joins TRBV7-9 to TRBJ2-5, with 7 bases identical to TRBD2. Trimming at V came to 5 bases and at J to 3 bases, leaving 6 bases not matched to a gene. From germline, CDR1 is SEHNR and CDR2 FQNEAQ (reference sequence). CDR3 length: 14 residues. The CDR3 sequence is CASSRWGREETQYF. The CDR3, as DNA: TGTGCCAGCAGCCGTTGGGGGAGGGAAGAGACCCAGTACTTC.

The V call is TRBV7-2, the J call TRBJ2-3; D uncertain. Trimming stripped 7 bases from V and 3 bases from J, with 8 bases between. Germline-derived CDR1 and CDR2 are SGHTA and FQGNSA. The CDR3 spans 12 residues. The CDR3: CASTSVTDTQYF. CDR3 coding DNA: TGTGCCAGCACCTCCGTTACAGATACGCAGTATTTT.

This chain joins TRBV6-6 and TRBJ2-1, with 9 nucleotides matching TRBD2. With 7 bases clipped from V and 7 bases from J, the junction kept 11 bases outside the gene matches. The CDR3 totals 15 residues. CDR1 and CDR2 (germline): MNHNY, SVGAGI (reference sequence). The CDR3: CASTPSGNHGNEQFF. CDR3 sequence (DNA): TGTGCCAGCACCCCTAGCGGGAACCATGGGAATGAGCAGTTCTTC.

The chain couples TRBV27 to TRBJ1-4; 7 bases align to TRBD1. CDR3 length: 15 amino acids. The germline V gene encodes CDR1 MNHEY and CDR2 SMNVEV (reference sequence). V was pared by 5 bases and J by 7 bases, with 10 bases of the junction left unmatched. CDR3 residues: CASSPNGDSTEKLFF. The CDR3 DNA sequence: TGTGCCAGCAGTCCAAATGGGGACAGCACTGAAAAACTGTTTTTT. Using reference TRBV27 and TRBJ1-4 for the parts outside the CDR3, the full variable domain is EAQVTQNPRYLITVTGKKLTVTCSQNMNHEYMSWYRQDPGLGLRQIYYSMNVEVTDKGDVPEGYKVSRKEKRNFPLILESPSPNQTSLYFCASSPNGDSTEKLFFGSGTQLSVL.

The chain combines TRBV4-2 with TRBJ2-3; 9 bases match TRBD2. The CDR3 runs 18 residues. Trimming cost V 1 base and J 4 bases; bases outside gene matches: 12. CDR1 and CDR2 from the germline V gene are LGHNA and YNFKEQ. The CDR3 region has the DNA TGTGCCAGCAGCCAAGGGGGCTTGCGGGGGGGCGCTGCAGATACGCAGTATTTT. Protein: CASSQGGLRGGAADTQYF.

The chain is built from TRBV5-6 and TRBJ1-5; tentative D call: TRBD1 (6 bases). The CDR3 has 15 amino acids. Per germline, CDR1 SGHDT and CDR2 YYEEEE. The V gene lost 1 base and the J gene lost 5 bases, with 13 bases spanning the gap. CDR3 region: CASSLYSQGDQPQHF. The CDR3, as DNA: TGTGCCAGCAGCTTGTATTCACAGGGCGATCAGCCCCAGCATTTT.

The chain links TRBV28 to TRBJ2-1; D might be TRBD2 (6 bases). The V end lost 7 bases, the J end lost 0 bases, and 13 bases lay between the germline ends. Per germline, CDR1 MDHEN and CDR2 SYDVKM. CDR3 length: 15 residues. This CDR3 is CASIAGSGSYNEQFF. DNA for the CDR3: TGTGCCAGCATCGCGGGTAGCGGCTCCTACAATGAGCAGTTCTTC. The full variable domain, completed using reference TRBV28 and TRBJ2-1, is DVKVTQSSRYLVKRTGEKVFLECVQDMDHENMFWYRQDPGLGLRLIYFSYDVKMKEKGDIPEGYSVSREKKERFSLILESASTNQTSMYLCASIAGSGSYNEQFFGPGTRLTVL.

V gene TRBV5-6 combines with J gene TRBJ2-3; either TRBD1 or TRBD2 may supply D (6 bases each). Germline loops: CDR1 SGHDT, CDR2 YYEEEE. V lost 0 bases and J 0 bases, leaving 11 bases between the germline ends. This CDR3 spans 16 amino acids. CDR3 coding DNA: TGTGCCAGCAGCTTGGTCGGGGGCCTCAGCACAGATACGCAGTATTTT. It translates to CASSLVGGLSTDTQYF. The full variable domain, completed using reference TRBV5-6 and TRBJ2-3, is DAGVTQSPTHLIKTRGQQVTLRCSPKSGHDTVSWYQQALGQGPQFIFQYYEEEERQRGNFPDRFSGHQFPNYSSELNVNALLLGDSALYLCASSLVGGLSTDTQYFGPGTRLTVL.

This clone was detected a few times. This chain connects TRBV7-2 to TRBJ1-5, with a possible D match to TRBD1 (6 bases). The CDR3 extends over 13 amino acids. With 5 bases removed from V and 6 bases from J, the gap between germline ends came to 11 bases. In germline, CDR1 is SGHTA, CDR2 FQGNSA. The CDR3 reads CASSPGVRQPQHF. CDR3 nucleotides: TGTGCCAGCAGCCCAGGGGTTCGTCAGCCCCAGCATTTT.

The rearrangement joins TRBV27 to TRBJ1-6, with D hard to call. This CDR3 has 14 amino acids. Germline V gene lookup returns CDR1 MNHEY and CDR2 SMNVEV (reference sequence). Deletions cut 0 bases from V and 9 bases from J, with 9 bases between. In DNA form, the CDR3 reads TGTGCCAGCAGTTTATCGACCAAGGTTTCACCCCTCCACTTT. It is translated as CASSLSTKVSPLHF.

The chain has TRBV6-1 and TRBJ2-3, with unresolved D. From germline, CDR1 is MNHNS and CDR2 SASEGT. The CDR3 loop spans 12 amino acids. Trimming left V 10 bases short and J 5 bases short, with 13 bases between. CDR3 in amino acids: CATAWRQDTQYF. Written as DNA, the CDR3 is TGTGCCACCGCGTGGCGGCAAGATACGCAGTATTTT.

V is TRBV6-5 and J is TRBJ1-4; D gene ambiguous. From germline, CDR1 is MNHEY and CDR2 SVGAGI. The length of the CDR3 is 13 residues. Trimming removed 7 bases at V and 7 bases at J, with 13 bases between. Here the CDR3 reads CASKGRISEKLFF. For the CDR3, the DNA is TGTGCCAGCAAAGGACGGATTTCTGAAAAACTGTTTTTT.

V usage is TRBV6-1 and J usage is TRBJ2-5; no reliable D call. This CDR3 contains 14 residues. The V gene lost 6 bases and the J gene lost 5 bases, with 16 bases spanning the gap. Per germline, CDR1 MNHNS and CDR2 SASEGT. In nucleotides, the CDR3 is TGTGCCAGCAGCCCTTCGGCCGGCGGTGAGACCCAGTACTTC. It translates to CASSPSAGGETQYF.

The chain combines TRBV21-1 with TRBJ1-3. TRBV21-1 is shown as a pseudogene. The CDR3 consists of 12 residues. CDR3 sequence reads: CAVEDPGNTIYF. DNA of the CDR3: TGTGCCGTCGAGGACCCTGGAAACACCATATATTTT.

The rearrangement joins TRBV10-3 to TRBJ2-1; 7 bases agree with TRBD2. The CDR3 extends over 16 amino acids. V trimming: 0 bases; J trimming: 9 bases; junction bases outside the gene matches: 11. Looked up from germline, CDR1 is ENHRY and CDR2 is SYGVKD. The CDR3 DNA follows: TGTGCCATCAGTGAGTCACTAGCGATAAAGTCGGGTGAGCAGTTCTTC. Its translation: CAISESLAIKSGEQFF.

This chain joins TRBV10-3 and TRBJ2-3; TRBD2 matches at 7 bases. The germline V gene has CDR1 ENHRY and CDR2 SYGVKD. J was trimmed by 1 base and V by 10 bases; bases with no gene match: 5. The CDR3 runs 13 residues. Here the CDR3 reads CATEAGGTDTQYF. CDR3 nucleotides: TGTGCCACCGAGGCGGGGGGCACAGATACGCAGTATTTT.

This clone was observed a handful of times. The chain is built from TRBV7-2 and TRBJ2-1; 10 bases agree with TRBD2. V was pared by 5 bases and J by 2 bases, with 6 bases of the junction left unmatched. CDR1 and CDR2 from the germline V gene are SGHTA and FQGNSA. The CDR3 extends over 16 amino acids. The CDR3 reads CASSTAGTSAYNEQFF. The CDR3 nucleotides read TGTGCCAGCAGCACGGCCGGGACTAGCGCCTACAATGAGCAGTTCTTC.

The rearrangement uses TRBV18 and TRBJ2-7, with a tentative D call TRBD1 (6 bases). CDR3 length: 12 amino acids. Germline loops: CDR1 KGHSH, CDR2 LQKENI. Deletions cut 6 bases from V and 5 bases from J, with 11 bases between. This CDR3 is CASSHRDDEQYF. Written as DNA, the CDR3 is TGTGCCAGCTCTCACAGGGACGACGAGCAGTACTTC.

This rearrangement joins TRBV11-3 to TRBJ2-7; tentatively, D is TRBD1 (6 bases). V lost 4 bases, J lost 0 bases, and 13 bases lay in between. In germline, CDR1 is SGHNT, CDR2 YENEEA. The CDR3 spans 15 residues. CDR3 amino acids: CASSYVQGSSYEQYF. DNA of the CDR3: TGTGCCAGCAGCTACGTACAGGGATCCTCCTACGAGCAGTACTTC.